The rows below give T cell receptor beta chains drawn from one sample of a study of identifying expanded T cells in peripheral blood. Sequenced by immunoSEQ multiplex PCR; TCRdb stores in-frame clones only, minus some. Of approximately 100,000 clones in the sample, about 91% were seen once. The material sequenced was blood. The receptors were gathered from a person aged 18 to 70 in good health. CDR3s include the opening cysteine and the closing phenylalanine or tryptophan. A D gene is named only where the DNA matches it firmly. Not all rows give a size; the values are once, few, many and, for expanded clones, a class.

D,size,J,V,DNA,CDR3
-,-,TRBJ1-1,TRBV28,TGTGCCAGCAGTCCGGGACAAGAAGCTTTCTTT,CASSPGQEAFF
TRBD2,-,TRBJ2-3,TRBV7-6,TGTGCCAGCAGCTTTGTTCCGGGGGGGCAGTTAGATACGCAGTATTTT,CASSFVPGGQLDTQYF
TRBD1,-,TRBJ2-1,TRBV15,TGTGCCACCAGCGTCAACAGGGGGGTGGAGTTCTTC,CATSVNRGVEFF
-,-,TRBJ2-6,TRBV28,TGTGCCAGCAGTTTAATCTCTGGGGCCAACGTCCTGACTTTC,CASSLISGANVLTF
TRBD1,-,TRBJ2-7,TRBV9,TGTGCCAGCAGCGCGGGGACAGGGGGTTGGGAGCAGTACTTC,CASSAGTGGWEQYF
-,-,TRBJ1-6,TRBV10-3,TGTGCCATCAGTGAAAGAGGGGCAGGGGTTGATTCACCCCTCCACTTT,CAISERGAGVDSPLHF
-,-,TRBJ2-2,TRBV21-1,TGTGCCAGCAGCAAAGGTGGGACAGGTCTTTCACCCGGGGAGCTGTTTTTT,CASSKGGTGLSPGELFF
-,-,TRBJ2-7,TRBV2,TGTGCCAGCAAAGGTCCCAGGGCCTACGAGCAGTACTTC,CASKGPRAYEQYF
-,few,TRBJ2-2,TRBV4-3,TGCGCCAGCAGCCAAGTCGCTTACTCCCTGAACACCGGGGAGCTGTTTTTT,CASSQVAYSLNTGELFF
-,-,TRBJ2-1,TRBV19,TGTGCCAGTAGTATAGACGGGGGTTATCAGTTCTTC,CASSIDGGYQFF
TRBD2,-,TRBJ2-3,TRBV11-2,TGTGCCAGCAGCTTCAGAGCGGGAGGGCCAAGCACAGATACGCAGTATTTT,CASSFRAGGPSTDTQYF
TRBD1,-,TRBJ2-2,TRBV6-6,TGTGCCAGCAGTACGAGACAGGGGGGAAACACCGGGGAGCTGTTTTTT,CASSTRQGGNTGELFF
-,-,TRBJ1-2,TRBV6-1,TGTGCCAGCAGTGTAGAGGTGGACTATGGCTACACCTTC,CASSVEVDYGYTF
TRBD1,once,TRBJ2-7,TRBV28,TGTGCCAGCAGTCCCCCCGGGACAGCTACCTACGAGCAGTACTTC,CASSPPGTATYEQYF
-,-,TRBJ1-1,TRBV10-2,TGCGCCAGCAGGGAGGACGGCGGAGCGAACACTGAAGCTTTCTTT,CASREDGGANTEAFF
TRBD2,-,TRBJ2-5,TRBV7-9,TGTGCCAGCAGCTTCGGACTAGCGCAAGAGACCCAGTACTTC,CASSFGLAQETQYF